The 5 T cell receptor beta chains reported below all come from one sample, sequenced in a study of blood T cell repertoires in COVID-19. Generated by immunoSEQ multiplex PCR, the TCRdb table keeps only in-frame clones and is missing some. The data hold approximately 100,000 clones, with 90% observed a single time. The sample consisted of peripheral blood. Receptors were obtained from a human donor in a cohort sampled during active COVID-19.

The V gene is TRBV6-5, the J gene TRBJ1-3; no reliable D call. The CDR3 has 13 residues. V was pared by 4 bases and J by 0 bases, with 4 bases between. CDR1 is MNHEY and CDR2 is SVGAGI in the germline V gene. The CDR3 DNA reads as TGTGCCAGCAGTTCAGTCTCTGGAAACACCATATATTTT. Amino acid sequence: CASSSVSGNTIYF.

This clone occurred once. The chain couples TRBV9 to TRBJ2-1; tentatively, D is TRBD2 (5 bases). This CDR3 is built from 13 residues. CDR1 and CDR2 (germline): SGDLS, YYNGEE. V lost 0 bases and J lost 7, with 8 bases in between. DNA of the CDR3: TGTGCCAGCAGCGTAGTATCGGGAAATGAGCAGTTCTTC. Translating gives CASSVVSGNEQFF.

The chain carries TRBV19 and TRBJ2-3, with TRBD1 identical over 7 bases. CDR1 and CDR2 (germline): LNHDA, SQIVND (reference sequence). V dropped 10 bases and J dropped 2; count of bases not matched to a gene: 9. The CDR3 is 14 residues long. Here the CDR3 reads CATTQGSFTDTQYF. The CDR3 nucleotides are TGTGCCACTACACAGGGGTCTTTCACAGATACGCAGTATTTT.

The chain combines TRBV6-5 with TRBJ1-5; D remains unclear. This CDR3 contains 16 residues. CDR1 and CDR2 (germline): MNHEY, SVGAGI. Trimming removed 4 bases at V and 0 bases at J, with 13 bases between. CDR3 DNA sequence: TGTGCCAGCAGTTCTCGTGCGGGCGGTAGCAATCAGCCCCAGCATTTT. Translation gives CASSSRAGGSNQPQHF.

This clone was recorded once. This chain joins TRBV5-4 and TRBJ1-2; 8 bases are shared with TRBD1. J was trimmed by 8 bases and V by 4 bases; bases with no gene match: 13. Germline lookup yields CDR1 SGHNT and CDR2 YYREEE (reference sequence). This CDR3 comprises 15 residues. The DNA for the CDR3 is TGTGCCAGCAGCCATTCTCATCAGGGGGCAGGGGGCTACACCTTC. This gives the protein CASSHSHQGAGGYTF.